This paragraph reports one T cell receptor (beta chain). 13 Jbeta primers and 60 Vbeta primers were used for the PCR. Sequencing used immunoSEQ multiplex PCR; TCRdb keeps in-frame clones, though not all of them. The profile shows over 150,000 clones, about 77% of them singletons. Unmatched junction bases numbered 9, after V lost 2 bases and J lost 4 bases. The V gene's germline CDR1 is SGDLS and CDR2 YYNGEE. The CDR3 has 16 residues. This sample is drawn from a study of cytomegalovirus exposure and HLA in healthy donors. This TCR came from a male donor in good health and CMV-seropositive. Sequenced material: PBMCs. The chain joins TRBV9 to TRBJ2-3, with 8 bases matching TRBD1. The chain's CDR3 is CASSVTQGARPDTQYF. The DNA for the CDR3 is TGTGCCAGCAGCGTCACCCAGGGGGCGCGGCCAGATACGCAGTATTTT.